Below, 2 T cell receptor beta chains from the same sample are listed, as sequenced in a study of blood T cell repertoires in COVID-19. Data came from immunoSEQ multiplex PCR; TCRdb stores just in-frame clones and leaves some out. The sample holds 130,000 to 150,000 clones, approximately 88% seen once. The specimen sequenced was peripheral blood. The receptors were gathered from a man between 65 and 85 years old with acute or convalescent COVID-19.

V gene TRBV19 combines with J gene TRBJ1-1; the D gene is possibly TRBD1 (5 bases). The CDR3 runs 15 residues. Germline V lookup: CDR1 LNHDA, CDR2 SQIVND (reference sequence). Trimming removed 2 bases from V and 5 bases from J, with 15 bases in between. CDR3 DNA: TGTGCCAGTAGTATAAGAGGACCTCGGGGGACTGAAGCTTTCTTT. Its translation is CASSIRGPRGTEAFF.

The chain uses TRBV14 and TRBJ1-1, with 9 bases fitting TRBD1. Trimming cost V 4 bases and J 11 bases; bases outside gene matches: 8. Germline-derived CDR1 and CDR2 are SGHDN and FVKESK. This CDR3 has 13 amino acids. CDR3 residues: CASSPRTGESAFF. The CDR3, as DNA: TGTGCCAGCAGCCCTCGGACAGGGGAATCGGCTTTCTTT. The full variable domain, in which reference TRBV14 and TRBJ1-1 provide the parts outside the CDR3, is EAGVTQFPSHSVIEKGQTVTLRCDPISGHDNLYWYRRVMGKEIKFLLHFVKESKQDESGMPNNRFLAERTGGTYSTLKVQPAELEDSGVYFCASSPRTGESAFFGQGTRLTVV.